This T cell receptor beta chain stems from a study of post-analysis software for immune sequencing data. Study in general: Progressive-relapsing, secondary progressive and relapsing-remitting multiple sclerosis were among the disease courses included.

Study-level results: Samples from one preparation batch, clustered by F measure, grouped strongly together. Comparison with controls showed significantly lower normalized Chao1 diversity in multiple sclerosis patients. In patients, TRBV5-6, TRBV5-1 and TRBV20-1 belonged to roughly 5 TRBV segments found more frequently than in controls.

With respect to this clonotype: Its antigen is unidentified.

The CDR3 totals 19 residues. Germline V gene data show CDR1 as MRHNA and CDR2 as SNTAGT. The V and J ends lost 3 bases and 0 bases, in that order; junction bases with no gene match: 10. Researchers reported that TCR beta cDNA libraries carried unique molecular identifiers. Out of 1 to 10 million T cells, a few hundred thousand cDNA molecules were generated. TCRdb recomputed calls from the PCR reads with MiXCR, one row per CDR3 protein. The sample includes 380,000 or so distinct CDR3 sequences, less than 40% seen only once; the top ten take around an eighth. Material for sequencing was blood. The origin of this receptor is a girl aged 10 to 17 with multiple sclerosis. The rearrangement uses TRBV6-4 and TRBJ1-5, with 11 nucleotides matching TRBD1. The CDR3 coding sequence is TGTGCCAGCAGTGAATTTGGACAGGGGGCTTCTCCTAGCAATCAGCCCCAGCATTTT. Its protein product is CASSEFGQGASPSNQPQHF.